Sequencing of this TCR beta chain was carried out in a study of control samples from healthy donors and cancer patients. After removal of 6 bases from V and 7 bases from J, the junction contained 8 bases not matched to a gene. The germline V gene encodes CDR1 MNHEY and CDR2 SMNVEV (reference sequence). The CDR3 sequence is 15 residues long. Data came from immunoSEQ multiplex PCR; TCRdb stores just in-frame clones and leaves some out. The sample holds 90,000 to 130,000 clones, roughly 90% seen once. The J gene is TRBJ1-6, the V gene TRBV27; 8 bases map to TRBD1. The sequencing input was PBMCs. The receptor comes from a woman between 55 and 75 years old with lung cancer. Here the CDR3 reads CASRLQGAANSPLHF. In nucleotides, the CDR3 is TGTGCCAGCAGGCTGCAGGGGGCTGCCAATTCACCCCTCCACTTT.